This entry lists 10 T cell receptor delta chains sequenced from one sample in a study of delta chains in infants with herpesvirus infections. PBMC RNA was reverse transcribed using gamma-chain- and delta-chain-specific primers. TCRdb redid clone calling on the RT-PCR reads using CATT. The sample lists under 900 delta-chain clones; around 33% were seen once. The source was peripheral blood, collected at time point 2 of longitudinal follow-up. The receptors were sampled from a human donor who was a Ugandan infant, either HIV-exposed or HIV-unexposed (not recorded which).

Remarks on this clone: It may be a read error: a sequence one base away is much more abundant. V gene TRDV2 combines with J gene TRDJ1, with TRDD3 matching over 8 bases. CDR3 length: 18 amino acids. Germline assignment: CDR1 GEAIGNYY and CDR2 EKD. The CDR3 region is CARDPMSWGTSDTDKLIF. The CDR3 bases are TGTGCCCGTGACCCGATGTCCTGGGGGACCTCCGATACCGATAAACTCATCTTT.

Only one count was recorded for this clone. A much larger clone differs from this one at a single base, so this may be a read error. Other DNA sequences in this sample translate to the same CDR3. The gene calls are TRDV2 and TRDJ1; 11 bases match TRDD3. The CDR3 runs 24 residues. Germline CDR1 reads GEAIGNYY; CDR2 reads EKD. V was pared by 1 base and J by 10 bases, with 37 bases of the junction left unmatched. CDR3 sequence: CACDTGPFTGGYKALSFVTKRLIF. The CDR3, as DNA: TGTGCCTGTGACACAGGGCCTTTTACTGGGGGATATAAGGCCCTTTCCTTTGTCACTAAAAGACTCATCTTT.

This clone has a handful of counts. For this DNA, TCRdb reports the protein of a much larger clone, which diverges at residue 3, most likely from a read error; the protein presented here is translated directly from the DNA. The J gene call is TRDJ1, but no V gene call exists; TRDD3, as called in the table, went unchecked against the DNA. The CDR3 totals 15 residues. This CDR3 is CAREPKGDNTDKLIF. Written as DNA, the CDR3 is TGTGCTCGTGAGCCCAAGGGGGACAACACCGATAAACTCATCTTT.

In the case of this clone: This is likely an artifact of a read error, given a far larger clone one base away. Other DNA sequences in this specimen translate into the identical CDR3. The chain couples TRDV1 to TRDJ1; 11 bases agree with TRDD3. The germline V gene encodes CDR1 TSWWSYY and CDR2 QGS. The CDR3 runs to 23 residues. V was pared by 3 bases and J by 0 bases, with 24 bases of the junction left unmatched. The CDR3 region is CALGELEAFLRPGGYPYTDKLIF. Here the CDR3 DNA reads TGTGCTCTTGGGGAGCTAGAGGCCTTCCTACGACCTGGGGGATACCCGTACACCGATAAACTCATCTTT.

For this clone: A read error is likely here: a far larger clone is one base away. This chain links TRAV29/DV5 with TRDJ1, with D perhaps TRDD2 or TRDD3 (9 bases each). In germline, CDR1 is NSMFDY, CDR2 ISSIKDK. V lost 0 bases, J lost 6 bases, and 48 bases lay in between. The CDR3 length is 25 residues. Here the CDR3 reads CAASVGLPTLRGREWYWGTGYKLIF. The CDR3 DNA reads as TGTGCAGCAAGCGTAGGCCTTCCTACGTTGAGAGGGAGAGAGTGGTACTGGGGGACTGGCTATAAACTCATCTTT.

In this sample, this clone turned up once. The chain has TRDV1 and TRDJ1; TRDD2 aligns across 9 bases. With V trimmed by 5 bases and J by 3 bases, 25 bases remained unmatched. This CDR3 has 21 amino acids. In germline, CDR1 is TSWWSYY, CDR2 QGS. CDR3 sequence reads: CALGTPFLQLLGMVRADKLIF. The CDR3 DNA follows: TGTGCTCTTGGGACCCCCTTCCTACAGCTACTGGGGATGGTGAGGGCCGATAAACTCATCTTT.

By frequency in the sample, this clone is large (0.1 to 1%). The rearrangement links TRDV1 to TRDJ1; 10 bases are shared with TRDD3. The length of the CDR3 is 20 residues. Germline CDR1 reads TSWWSYY; CDR2 reads QGS. V gave up 3 bases and J gave up 1 base; unmatched junction bases: 17. CDR3 region: CALGDLPTAYWGILTDKLIF. CDR3 DNA sequence: TGTGCTCTTGGGGATCTCCCCACCGCTTACTGGGGGATCCTCACCGATAAACTCATCTTT.

DNA for the CDR3: TGTGCTCTTGGGTTTTCTCCGGGCACCGATAAACTCATCTTT. This gives the protein CALGFSPGTDKLIF. The chain joins TRDV1 to TRDJ1; D gene ambiguous. V was clipped by 5 bases and J by 1 base, with 11 bases between them. Germline loops: CDR1 TSWWSYY, CDR2 QGS. This CDR3 spans 14 amino acids.

By sample share, this clone is large. The chain is built from TRDV1 and TRDJ1; 11 nucleotides agree with TRDD3. Germline CDR1 is TSWWSYY and CDR2 is QGS. V gave up 3 bases and J gave up 2 bases; unmatched junction bases: 14. The CDR3 is 19 residues long. CDR3 nucleotide sequence: TGTGCTCTTGGGGACACTTCCTACTGGTACTGGGGGATAACCGATAAACTCATCTTT. It is translated as CALGDTSYWYWGITDKLIF.

By sample share, this clone is large. The rearrangement links TRDV2 to TRDJ1, with 13 nucleotides matching TRDD3. V dropped 0 bases and J dropped 5; count of bases not matched to a gene: 17. The CDR3 loop spans 20 amino acids. The germline V gene has CDR1 GEAIGNYY and CDR2 EKD. CDR3 nucleotide sequence: TGTGCCTGTGACACCGTAGGTACCACTGGGGGATACGGGACTGAAGATAAACTCATCTTT. It codes for CACDTVGTTGGYGTEDKLIF.